This entry lists 29 T cell receptor beta chains sequenced from one sample in a study of blood T cell repertoires in COVID-19. Sequencing used immunoSEQ multiplex PCR; TCRdb keeps in-frame clones, though not all of them. The data hold some 300,000 clones, with around 88% observed a single time. The sequenced material came from peripheral blood. Source of these receptors: a woman aged 30 to 39 who had recovered from COVID-19.

This sequence joins TRBV27 and TRBJ2-4, with 8 bases that match TRBD2. CDR3 length: 16 residues. Germline CDR1 is MNHEY and CDR2 is SMNVEV (reference sequence). With V trimmed by 7 bases and J by 4 bases, 12 bases remained unmatched. The CDR3 loop is CASTAGGGGSKNIQYF. In DNA form, the CDR3 reads TGTGCCAGCACCGCGGGGGGCGGGGGGAGTAAAAACATTCAGTACTTC.

This sequence joins TRBV10-3 and TRBJ1-5; D may be TRBD1 (6 bases). V was trimmed by 4 bases and J by 6 bases, leaving 10 bases between them. CDR3 length: 13 residues. Germline CDR1 and CDR2: ENHRY and SYGVKD. In DNA, the CDR3 is TGTGCCATCAGTGGGGACACAGGTCAGCCCCAGCATTTT. Translated: CAISGDTGQPQHF.

J is TRBJ1-1 and V is TRBV6-5; the D gene is possibly TRBD1 (5 bases). The CDR3 runs to 13 residues. V was trimmed by 4 bases and J by 6 bases, leaving 12 bases between them. Germline loops: CDR1 MNHEY, CDR2 SVGAGI. In DNA form, the CDR3 reads TGTGCCAGCAGTTGGGGGGAGGCGCCTGAAGCTTTCTTT. This sequence encodes CASSWGEAPEAFF.

J is TRBJ2-3 and V is TRBV29-1; tentative D call: TRBD1 (6 bases). CDR3 length equals 13 residues. V was trimmed by 1 base and J by 4 bases, leaving 9 bases between them. Germline V gene data show CDR1 as SQVTM and CDR2 as ANQGSEA. In DNA, the CDR3 is TGCAGCGTTGAAGTGTCAGGGGCAGATACGCAGTATTTT. This translates into CSVEVSGADTQYF.

The chain combines TRBV6-2 or TRBV6-3 with TRBJ1-4; 8 bases are a match to TRBD1. The CDR3 has 15 residues. J was trimmed by 6 bases and V by 5 bases; bases with no gene match: 8. Per the germline V gene, CDR1 is MNHEY and CDR2 is SVGEGT. CDR3 in amino acids: CASSPTGTGHEKLFF. The DNA for the CDR3 is TGTGCCAGCAGTCCCACCGGGACAGGACATGAAAAACTGTTTTTT.

This rearrangement joins TRBV19 to TRBJ2-1; TRBD1 aligns across 9 bases. Looked up from germline, CDR1 is LNHDA and CDR2 is SQIVND (reference sequence). The CDR3 spans 15 residues. V shed 3 bases, J shed 5 bases, and the junction held 5 bases outside the gene matches. CDR3 protein: CASSIFGTGHNEQFF. The CDR3 coding sequence is TGTGCCAGTAGTATTTTCGGGACAGGGCACAATGAGCAGTTCTTC.

The chain is built from TRBV21-1 and TRBJ1-1; the table's D call TRBD1 went unverified against the DNA. TRBV21-1 is a documented pseudogene. This CDR3 region has 22 residues. DNA of the CDR3: TGTGCCAGCAGCGATTTAAGGGGGACAGGGGGATTCGGAAAACCCGAGAACACTGAAGCTTTCTTT. It codes for CASSDLRGTGGFGKPENTEAFF.

The chain combines TRBV6-2 or TRBV6-3 with TRBJ2-7; TRBD2 matches 9 bases. Germline values: CDR1 MNHEY, CDR2 SVGEGT. V shed 0 bases, J shed 5 bases, and the junction held 14 bases outside the gene matches. This CDR3 is built from 18 residues. This CDR3 reads CASSYSFGRRGGPHEQYF. CDR3 nucleotides: TGTGCCAGCAGTTACTCGTTCGGCCGGCGGGGGGGTCCGCACGAGCAGTACTTC.

The DNA of the CDR3 is TGTGCCAGCAGCCGGATAGGAGGACCCCCCTACGAGCAGTACTTC. Amino acid sequence: CASSRIGGPPYEQYF. This chain uses TRBV14 with TRBJ2-7; perhaps TRBD2 as D (5 bases). V was clipped by 4 bases and J by 2 bases, with 15 bases between them. The CDR3 has 15 amino acids. Germline V gene lookup returns CDR1 SGHDN and CDR2 FVKESK.

This chain's CDR3 is CASRRGQVENQPQHF. CDR3 coding DNA: TGTGCCAGCAGGAGGGGACAGGTCGAAAATCAGCCCCAGCATTTT. The chain recombines TRBV2 with TRBJ1-5; 8 nucleotides match TRBD1. Germline lookup yields CDR1 SNHLY and CDR2 FYNNEI. The CDR3 runs 15 residues. The V segment lost 6 bases and the J segment 4 bases; nucleotides outside the gene matches: 8.

The chain is built from TRBV6-2 or TRBV6-3 and TRBJ2-7; D might be TRBD2 (5 bases). V lost 2 bases and J lost 0, with 17 bases in between. The CDR3 is 17 amino acids. The V gene's germline CDR1 is MNHEY and CDR2 SVGEGT. CDR3 nucleotides: TGTGCCAGCAGTTACCGTAGGAGGACTGTAAGCTCCTACGAGCAGTACTTC. Translated, it gives CASSYRRRTVSSYEQYF.

A single count supports this clone. The chain combines TRBV9 with TRBJ2-7; perhaps TRBD2 as D (7 bases). Germline CDR1 is SGDLS and CDR2 is YYNGEE. V gave up 4 bases and J gave up 0 bases, with 17 bases separating them. The CDR3 spans 16 residues. The CDR3 protein is CASSPYTGGLSYEQYF. CDR3 bases: TGTGCCAGCAGCCCCTATACGGGGGGCCTCTCCTACGAGCAGTACTTC.

The chain links TRBV19 to TRBJ2-1, with 15 bases lining up with TRBD2. In germline, CDR1 is LNHDA, CDR2 SQIVND (reference sequence). The CDR3 has 20 amino acids. J gave up 0 bases and V 2 bases, and 8 bases lay outside the gene matches. The CDR3 region is CASSISGLAGGLSSYNEQFF. In DNA, the CDR3 is TGTGCCAGTAGTATAAGCGGACTAGCGGGGGGGCTAAGCTCCTACAATGAGCAGTTCTTC.

V and J are TRBV24-1 and TRBJ1-4; the match to TRBD1 covers 9 bases. The V segment lost 7 bases and the J segment 3 bases; nucleotides outside the gene matches: 11. CDR3 size: 17 residues. Per germline, CDR1 KGHDR and CDR2 SFDVKD. CDR3 region: CATSAGTGLTANEKLFF. The DNA for the CDR3 is TGTGCCACCAGCGCCGGGACAGGGCTTACCGCTAATGAAAAACTGTTTTTT.

V is TRBV19 and J is TRBJ1-2; 8 bases agree with TRBD1. This CDR3 region has 13 residues. The germline V gene has CDR1 LNHDA and CDR2 SQIVND (reference sequence). After removal of 5 bases from V and 4 bases from J, the junction contained 3 bases not matched to a gene. The CDR3 DNA sequence: TGTGCCAGTAGTTTGACAGGGGTCTATGGCTACACCTTC. It translates to CASSLTGVYGYTF.

The gene calls are TRBV7-9 and TRBJ2-3; D call uncertain. Between the trimmed V and J ends, which lost 2 bases and 4 bases, there was a span of 4 bases. Germline V lookup: CDR1 SEHNR, CDR2 FQNEAQ (reference sequence). CDR3 length: 12 residues. The CDR3 nucleotides read TGTGCCAGCAGCTTATCATCAGATACGCAGTATTTT. This encodes CASSLSSDTQYF.

The chain is built from TRBV18 and TRBJ1-5; D possibly corresponds to TRBD1 (6 bases). CDR1 and CDR2 from the germline V gene are KGHSH and LQKENI. Trimming pared 4 bases from V and 0 bases from J, leaving 10 bases between. The CDR3 covers 15 residues. The CDR3 DNA reads TGTGCCAGCTCACTGGACAGAAATAGCAATCAGCCCCAGCATTTT. Translation: CASSLDRNSNQPQHF.

This chain joins TRBV7-8 and TRBJ1-1; D is perhaps TRBD1 (5 bases). The length of the CDR3 is 16 residues. Germline CDR1 is SGHVS and CDR2 is FQNEAQ. V was pared by 1 base and J by 0 bases, with 12 bases between. CDR3 in DNA: TGTGCCAGCAGCTTAGTCTTGGGGGAGGTGAACACTGAAGCTTTCTTT. This translates into CASSLVLGEVNTEAFF.

The chain links TRBV5-4 to TRBJ2-7; TRBD1 agrees at 11 bases. The germline V gene encodes CDR1 SGHNT and CDR2 YYREEE (reference sequence). V dropped 4 bases and J dropped 2; count of bases not matched to a gene: 8. The CDR3 spans 16 residues. The CDR3 reads CASSPTVGQGAYEQYF. The CDR3 DNA reads TGTGCCAGCAGCCCCACGGTGGGACAGGGGGCCTACGAGCAGTACTTC.

V and J are TRBV2 and TRBJ2-3; TRBD2 matches at 8 bases. The CDR3 covers 15 residues. Germline CDR1 SNHLY, CDR2 FYNNEI. Trimming removed 4 bases from V and 6 bases from J; junction bases left unmatched: 9. CDR3 DNA sequence: TGTGCCAGCAGTGCAAGGACTAGCACAAAGGATACGCAGTATTTT. Translation gives CASSARTSTKDTQYF.

The gene calls are TRBV19 and TRBJ1-6, with TRBD1 matching 10 bases. The CDR3 extends over 18 amino acids. V lost 4 bases to trimming and J lost 9 bases; unmatched junction nucleotides: 15. The germline gives CDR1 LNHDA, CDR2 SQIVND (reference sequence). The CDR3 DNA sequence: TGTGCCAGTAGTAAAAGTTCGACAGGGGGCCCCTTCGGTTCACCCCTCCACTTT. Its translation is CASSKSSTGGPFGSPLHF.

The chain links TRBV5-4 to TRBJ2-5, with D uncertain. This CDR3 has 11 amino acids. V gave up 6 bases and J gave up 5 bases, with 8 bases separating them. CDR1 SGHNT and CDR2 YYREEE come from the germline V gene (reference sequence). The CDR3 sequence: CASTFLETQYF. CDR3 DNA: TGTGCCAGCACTTTTCTCGAGACCCAGTACTTC.

The chain links TRBV9 to TRBJ2-6, with D tentatively TRBD1 (6 bases). This CDR3 is 17 amino acids long. The V gene lost 0 bases and the J gene lost 2 bases, with 12 bases spanning the gap. In germline, CDR1 is SGDLS, CDR2 YYNGEE. In nucleotides, the CDR3 is TGTGCCAGCAGCGTAGGGGGCAGGGGCACTGGGGCCAACGTCCTGACTTTC. This codes for CASSVGGRGTGANVLTF.

The sample holds many counts of this clone. The CDR3 loop is CASTETGSYQQYF. The CDR3, as DNA: TGTGCCAGCACCGAGACAGGGTCCTATCAGCAGTACTTC. The rearrangement uses TRBV6-5 and TRBJ2-7, with 7 bases lining up with TRBD1. The CDR3 contains 13 residues. From germline, CDR1 is MNHEY and CDR2 SVGAGI. Germline trimming cut 7 bases from V and 8 bases from J; bases unmatched to any gene: 11.

V usage is TRBV9 and J usage is TRBJ2-3, with D possibly TRBD2 on 6 matching bases. The germline V and J ends were trimmed by 0 bases and 5 bases, with 10 bases remaining between them. There are 14 residues in the CDR3. CDR1 and CDR2 (germline): SGDLS, YYNGEE. The CDR3 sequence: CASSVAAGLDTQYF. The CDR3 DNA is TGTGCCAGCAGCGTAGCCGCGGGGTTAGATACGCAGTATTTT. The full variable domain, its missing parts supplied by reference TRBV9 and TRBJ2-3, is DSGVTQTPKHLITATGQRVTLRCSPRSGDLSVYWYQQSLDQGLQFLIQYYNGEERAKGNILERFSAQQFPDLHSELNLSSLELGDSALYFCASSVAAGLDTQYFGPGTRLTVL.

This chain connects TRBV28 to TRBJ1-1; 10 nucleotides line up with TRBD1. Per germline, CDR1 MDHEN and CDR2 SYDVKM. CDR3 length: 13 amino acids. The ends lost 6 bases at V and 8 bases at J; junction bases unmatched: 6. CDR3 region: CASRRGTGVEAFF. The CDR3 bases are TGTGCCAGCAGACGCGGGACAGGGGTCGAAGCTTTCTTT.

The rearrangement joins TRBV6-1 to TRBJ2-3, with TRBD2 matching over 8 bases. The V gene end was trimmed by 0 bases and the J gene end by 2 bases; junction bases not matched to a gene: 13. CDR3 length equals 19 residues. Germline CDR1 is MNHNS and CDR2 is SASEGT. CDR3 DNA sequence: TGTGCCAGCAGTGAAGCGTTGGCGGGGGGCGGAGGGCCCACAGATACGCAGTATTTT. It specifies CASSEALAGGGGPTDTQYF.

The rearrangement uses TRBV29-1 and TRBJ1-3; D is perhaps TRBD1 (6 bases). The germline V and J ends were trimmed by 0 bases and 1 base, with 16 bases remaining between them. Germline CDR1 and CDR2: SQVTM and ANQGSEA. This CDR3 has 17 residues. The CDR3 here is CSVEDTQGRGSGNTIYF. DNA of the CDR3: TGCAGCGTTGAAGATACTCAGGGGAGAGGATCTGGAAACACCATATATTTT.

The chain combines TRBV5-6 with TRBJ1-4, with unresolved D. Trimming cost V 4 bases and J 3 bases, with 10 bases left between them. Germline V lookup: CDR1 SGHDT, CDR2 YYEEEE. This CDR3 is 14 amino acids long. CDR3 DNA: TGTGCCAGCAGCCCCGACAATGCTAATGAAAAACTGTTTTTT. Protein: CASSPDNANEKLFF.